This T cell receptor beta chain was sequenced during a study of cytomegalovirus exposure and HLA in healthy donors. In the PCR, 60 Vbeta and 13 Jbeta primers were used. The table came from immunoSEQ multiplex PCR; TCRdb's copy has only in-frame clones and leaves some out. The sample yields roughly 90,000 clones, around 70% seen once. A remark on this clone: Its matching antigen is unknown.

General study points: Immune exposure information available was restricted to CMV serostatus. Productive rates of about 90% or about 30% were seen for most TCR beta V segments in an earlier analysis. Some TCR beta chains (roughly 160 of them) were listed as cytomegalovirus-associated.

From germline, CDR1 is SGHNT and CDR2 YYREEE (reference sequence). The CDR3 is 16 amino acids. With 0 bases removed from V and 5 bases from J, the gap between germline ends came to 17 bases. The material sequenced was PBMCs. The chain joins TRBV5-4 to TRBJ2-5; D is possibly TRBD2 (5 bases). The sequence came from a man in his thirties or forties in good health and CMV-seropositive. CDR3 residues: CASSLGGWVERETQYF. For the CDR3, the DNA is TGTGCCAGCAGCTTGGGAGGGTGGGTAGAGCGCGAGACCCAGTACTTC.